A single sample is the source of the 15 T cell receptor beta chains below, sequenced in a study of blood T cell repertoires in COVID-19. Assay used: immunoSEQ multiplex PCR; TCRdb lists only in-frame clones, some missing. The table shows more than 150,000 clones, with more than 75% occurring only once. Sample: peripheral blood. The origin of the receptors is a woman younger than 35 who had recovered from COVID-19.

This clone has only a few counts. This chain joins TRBV4-1 and TRBJ2-3; 11 bases are a match to TRBD2. Germline-derived CDR1 and CDR2 are MGHRA and YSYEKL. This CDR3 is 18 amino acids long. J lost 8 bases, V lost 3 bases, and 16 bases had no gene match. Written as DNA, the CDR3 is TGCGCCAGCAGCCAGGGGACTGGGGTAGCGGGAGGGTCCGCTACGCAGTATTTT. Translation: CASSQGTGVAGGSATQYF.

J is TRBJ2-7 and V is TRBV27; D is perhaps TRBD1 (5 bases). Trimming left V 5 bases short and J 3 bases short, with 23 bases between. This CDR3 region has 17 residues. Germline V lookup: CDR1 MNHEY, CDR2 SMNVEV (reference sequence). Written as DNA, the CDR3 is TGTGCCAGCAGTCCCATCTACCTAGTGCGGACAAACTACGAGCAGTACGTC. Encoded protein: CASSPIYLVRTNYEQYV.

This chain links TRBV5-1 with TRBJ1-2, with unresolved D. The CDR3 consists of 17 residues. The V gene lost 0 bases and the J gene lost 2 bases, with 17 bases spanning the gap. From germline, CDR1 is SGHRS and CDR2 YFSETQ. The CDR3 DNA sequence: TGCGCCAGCAGCTTGGCATACCTCCGAGGGCAGAACTATGGCTACACCTTC. This codes for CASSLAYLRGQNYGYTF.

This clone was detected a few times. V and J are TRBV27 and TRBJ2-3; a weak D match, TRBD1 (6 bases). Looked up from germline, CDR1 is MNHEY and CDR2 is SMNVEV (reference sequence). CDR3 size: 14 residues. Trimming left V 6 bases short and J 2 bases short, with 12 bases between. CDR3 loop: CASSRRTDTDTQYF. CDR3 nucleotide sequence: TGTGCCAGCAGCCGCAGGACAGACACAGATACGCAGTATTTT.

This chain joins TRBV9 and TRBJ1-6; perhaps TRBD1 as D (5 bases). The CDR3 is 15 amino acids. Germline V gene lookup returns CDR1 SGDLS and CDR2 YYNGEE. Trimming pared 3 bases from V and 10 bases from J, leaving 17 bases between. The CDR3: CASSAGGRVKSPLHF. The CDR3 bases are TGTGCCAGCAGCGCCGGCGGCAGGGTAAAATCACCCCTCCACTTT.

Written as DNA, the CDR3 is TGTGCCAGCAGTTACTCGGCGGGGGGCACTGAAGCTTTCTTT. This codes for CASSYSAGGTEAFF. This rearrangement joins TRBV6-6 to TRBJ1-1, with D possibly matching TRBD1 (5 bases). From germline, CDR1 is MNHNY and CDR2 SVGAGI (reference sequence). Deletions cut 0 bases from V and 4 bases from J, with 9 bases between. This CDR3 contains 14 residues.

The chain carries TRBV11-2 and TRBJ1-1; D gene ambiguous. V lost 5 bases to trimming and J lost 0 bases, with 10 bases between them. The CDR3 sequence is 14 residues long. The germline gives CDR1 SGHAT, CDR2 FQNNGV. The CDR3 spells CASSDTPLNTEAFF. The DNA for the CDR3 is TGTGCCAGCAGCGATACTCCTTTGAACACTGAAGCTTTCTTT.

The chain has TRBV6-5 and TRBJ1-2; tentative D call: TRBD1 (5 bases). The CDR3 is 12 amino acids. Germline V gene data show CDR1 as MNHEY and CDR2 as SVGAGI. V dropped 6 bases and J dropped 4 bases, with 9 bases sitting between them. In DNA form, the CDR3 reads TGTGCCAGCAGAGGGGAGGTCTATGGCTACACCTTC. It encodes CASRGEVYGYTF.

The chain recombines TRBV5-5 with TRBJ1-2; 7 bases fit TRBD1. The length of the CDR3 is 13 residues. V lost 1 base to trimming and J lost 7 bases; unmatched junction nucleotides: 4. Germline-derived CDR1 and CDR2 are SGHKS and YYEKEE (reference sequence). This CDR3 reads CASSLMSGGGYTF. In nucleotides, the CDR3 is TGTGCCAGCAGCTTGATGTCAGGGGGTGGCTACACCTTC.

The chain uses TRBV3-1 (or the pseudogene TRBV3-2) and TRBJ1-6; TRBD1 aligns across 8 bases. The trim removed 3 bases at V and 7 bases at J, leaving 8 bases unmatched. CDR1 and CDR2 (germline): LGHDT, YNNKEL (reference sequence). The CDR3 is 16 residues long. As DNA, the CDR3 is TGTGCCAGCAGCCAGCTCCCGGACAGGGAAAATTCACCCCTCCACTTT. This translates into CASSQLPDRENSPLHF.

There are a few counts of this clone. V gene TRBV4-3 combines with J gene TRBJ1-5; 10 bases match TRBD1. Germline CDR1 and CDR2: LGHNA and YSLEER. The J segment lost 15 bases and the V segment lost 0 bases, leaving 8 bases of the junction unmatched. This CDR3 region has 14 residues. This CDR3 reads CASSQDLRDRGPHF. The CDR3 DNA reads as TGCGCCAGCAGCCAAGATTTAAGGGACAGGGGCCCGCATTTT.

The chain is built from TRBV27 and TRBJ2-7; TRBD2 matches at 11 bases. Looked up from germline, CDR1 is MNHEY and CDR2 is SMNVEV (reference sequence). The CDR3 loop spans 16 amino acids. The junction had 8 bases not matched to a gene; V was cut back by 0 bases and J by 7 bases. The CDR3 loop is CASSLSTSGSPGEQYV. The CDR3 nucleotides are TGTGCCAGCAGTTTATCCACTAGCGGGAGCCCGGGTGAGCAGTACGTC.

J is TRBJ1-1 and V is TRBV15; maybe TRBD1 (5 bases). From germline, CDR1 is LNHNV and CDR2 YYDKDF (reference sequence). Deletions cut 0 bases from V and 8 bases from J, with 10 bases between. This CDR3 is 13 amino acids long. For the CDR3, the DNA is TGTGCCACCAGCAGAGATGTTGACAGCGAAGCTTTCTTT. Translating it yields CATSRDVDSEAFF.

The V call is TRBV7-3, the J call TRBJ1-1, with TRBD1 matching over 8 bases. Germline CDR1 reads SGHTA; CDR2 reads FQGTGA. Germline trimming cut 3 bases from V and 2 bases from J; bases unmatched to any gene: 2. This CDR3 contains 14 residues. The CDR3 region has the DNA TGTGCCAGCAGCTTGGGACAGGCAAACACTGAAGCTTTCTTT. Translating it yields CASSLGQANTEAFF.

The chain employs TRBV19 and TRBJ2-4; D perhaps matches TRBD2 (6 bases). Germline V gene sequence: CDR1 LNHDA, CDR2 SQIVND (reference sequence). The CDR3 consists of 16 residues. V was clipped by 1 base and J by 0 bases, with 10 bases between them. The chain's CDR3 is CASSIVGGTAKNIQYF. The DNA for the CDR3 is TGTGCCAGTAGTATAGTTGGGGGGACAGCCAAAAACATTCAGTACTTC.